Below are 23 T cell receptor beta chains sequenced from a single sample in a study of radiation and T cells in renal cell carcinoma (dated by TCRdb to the early 2020s). The method was the immunoSEQ multiplex PCR assay. Sourced from immuneACCESS, this table was stored by TCRdb with only in-frame sequences that have V and J called. A share of the clones is absent; for the studies checked, an unresolved V gene accounts for under half, and the remainder has no known explanation. The sample table lists approximately 110,000 clones, about four fifths of them with a count of one. The top ten clones comprise about 3% of the sample. The label giving this sample's time point can be read as: baseline pretreatment blood. This specimen's treatment or condition label, interpreted: 15 Gy SBRT to primary tumor, nephrectomy 4 weeks later. The sequences come from blood, collected from a patient whose treatment included radiotherapy and nephrectomy. The source is a woman aged 55-70 years with renal cell carcinoma.

The CDR3 spells CASSHYQGVSTDTQYF. The DNA for the CDR3 is TGTGCCAGCAGCCACTACCAGGGGGTGAGCACAGATACGCAGTATTTT. This chain connects TRBV5-5 to TRBJ2-3; 7 positions agree with TRBD1. Germline loops: CDR1 SGHKS, CDR2 YYEKEE (reference sequence). The length of the CDR3 is 16 residues. The ends lost 4 bases at V and 0 bases at J; junction bases unmatched: 8.

The chain joins TRBV5-1 to TRBJ1-4, with D hard to call. Germline CDR1 is SGHRS and CDR2 is YFSETQ. With 0 bases removed from V and 5 bases from J, the gap between germline ends came to 14 bases. The CDR3 loop spans 16 amino acids. CDR3: CASSLGERVLNEKLFF. CDR3 bases: TGCGCCAGCAGCTTGGGGGAGCGGGTGTTAAATGAAAAACTGTTTTTT.

The V call is TRBV9, the J call TRBJ2-6; D is ambiguous. Per the germline V gene, CDR1 is SGDLS and CDR2 is YYNGEE. The CDR3 totals 14 residues. The V end was cut by 3 bases, the J end by 2 bases, with 6 bases between. CDR3 coding DNA: TGTGCCAGCAGCGGAGAAACTGGGGCCAACGTCCTGACTTTC. Residues: CASSGETGANVLTF.

Only one count was recorded for this clone. The chain combines TRBV7-8 with TRBJ1-1; D is possibly TRBD1 (5 bases). The V end lost 0 bases, the J end lost 11 bases, and 19 bases lay between the germline ends. This CDR3 is built from 15 residues. The germline V gene has CDR1 SGHVS and CDR2 FQNEAQ. CDR3 in DNA: TGTGCCAGCAGCTTAGCTCTTGGGCAGGGAAGACCGGCTTTCTTT. Translating gives CASSLALGQGRPAFF.

J is TRBJ1-4 and V is TRBV19; 7 positions agree with TRBD1. The germline CDR1 and CDR2 sequences are LNHDA and SQIVND (reference sequence). The V and J ends lost 5 bases and 5 bases, in that order; junction bases with no gene match: 8. The CDR3 is made up of 15 amino acids. This CDR3 reads CASSPSDRVNEKLFF. The CDR3 DNA is TGTGCCAGTAGTCCTTCCGACAGGGTGAATGAAAAACTGTTTTTT.

This sequence joins TRBV7-2 and TRBJ2-5; TRBD2 aligns across 12 bases. Germline CDR1 reads SGHTA; CDR2 reads FQGNSA. With V trimmed by 4 bases and J by 1 base, 4 bases remained unmatched. This CDR3 is built from 16 residues. For the CDR3, the DNA is TGTGCCAGCAGCTCTGGACTAGCGGGACCCCAAGAGACCCAGTACTTC. It encodes CASSSGLAGPQETQYF. Drawing the rest from reference TRBV7-2 and TRBJ2-5, the complete variable domain is GAGVSQSPSNKVTEKGKDVELRCDPISGHTALYWYRQSLGQGLEFLIYFQGNSAPDKSGLPSDRFSAERTGGSVSTLTIQRTQQEDSAVYLCASSSGLAGPQETQYFGPGTRLLVL.

The J gene is TRBJ2-6, the V gene TRBV19, with TRBD2 as a possible D gene (6 bases). The CDR3 is 17 residues long. V lost 8 bases and J lost 0, with 17 bases in between. Germline V gene data show CDR1 as LNHDA and CDR2 as SQIVND (reference sequence). In DNA, the CDR3 is TGTGCCAGTTCTCGGAGGGCCCGCAACTCTGGGGCCAACGTCCTGACTTTC. Translated, it gives CASSRRARNSGANVLTF.

The chain joins TRBV2 to TRBJ2-5; D not resolved. V was cut by 7 bases and J by 5 bases, with 8 bases left in between. CDR3 length: 11 residues. Looked up from germline, CDR1 is SNHLY and CDR2 is FYNNEI. CDR3 in amino acids: CASIGFETQYF. In DNA form, the CDR3 reads TGTGCCAGCATCGGTTTCGAGACCCAGTACTTC. Using reference TRBV2 and TRBJ2-5 for the parts outside the CDR3, the full variable domain is EPEVTQTPSHQVTQMGQEVILRCVPISNHLYFYWYRQILGQKVEFLVSFYNNEISEKSEIFDDQFSVERPDGSNFTLKIRSTKLEDSAMYFCASIGFETQYFGPGTRLLVL.

The chain links TRBV9 to TRBJ1-5; D might be TRBD1 (5 bases). V gave up 2 bases and J gave up 6 bases, with 15 bases separating them. In germline, CDR1 is SGDLS, CDR2 YYNGEE. This CDR3 has 15 amino acids. CDR3 residues: CASSVTGGPSQPQHF. CDR3 nucleotide sequence: TGTGCCAGCAGCGTCACGGGGGGTCCCAGTCAGCCCCAGCATTTT. Full variable domain (remainder filled in from reference TRBV9 and TRBJ1-5): DSGVTQTPKHLITATGQRVTLRCSPRSGDLSVYWYQQSLDQGLQFLIQYYNGEERAKGNILERFSAQQFPDLHSELNLSSLELGDSALYFCASSVTGGPSQPQHFGDGTRLSIL.

The chain combines TRBV4-3 with TRBJ1-3; no reliable D call. This CDR3 comprises 17 residues. The V gene lost 0 bases and the J gene lost 3 bases, with 15 bases spanning the gap. Germline V gene data show CDR1 as LGHNA and CDR2 as YSLEER. CDR3 DNA: TGCGCCAGCAGCCAAGATCTAACAGCAACTTATGGAAACACCATATATTTT. Its translation: CASSQDLTATYGNTIYF.

The chain employs TRBV7-3 and TRBJ1-2; 7 nucleotides line up with TRBD1. Germline assignment: CDR1 SGHTA and CDR2 FQGTGA. V gave up 5 bases and J gave up 4 bases; unmatched junction bases: 4. This CDR3 region has 13 residues. The CDR3 nucleotides are TGTGCCAGCAGCCTACAGGGGTCCTATGGCTACACCTTC. Protein product: CASSLQGSYGYTF.

V is TRBV11-1 and J is TRBJ2-5; TRBD2 matches at 8 bases. The J segment lost 2 bases and the V segment lost 4 bases, leaving 6 bases of the junction unmatched. The CDR3 spans 15 residues. Looked up from germline, CDR1 is SGHAT and CDR2 is FQDESV (reference sequence). The CDR3 loop is CASSSRTSTQETQYF. The DNA for the CDR3 is TGTGCCAGCAGCTCCCGGACTAGCACACAAGAGACCCAGTACTTC.

The chain has TRBV19 and TRBJ1-5; possible D gene TRBD1, 5 bases. This CDR3 is 14 amino acids long. Trimming removed 4 bases at V and 3 bases at J, with 10 bases between. Germline V gives CDR1 LNHDA, CDR2 SQIVND (reference sequence). The CDR3 coding sequence is TGTGCCAGTAGTACGGGACGGCTCAATCAGCCCCAGCATTTT. It codes for CASSTGRLNQPQHF.

This clone turned up a few times. The chain combines TRBV6-1 with TRBJ1-1; D not certain. Trimming took 6 bases from V and 3 from J, leaving 11 bases between them. The CDR3 consists of 13 residues. Germline loops: CDR1 MNHNS, CDR2 SASEGT. The CDR3: CASRAGGYTEAFF. CDR3 coding DNA: TGTGCCAGCAGGGCTGGCGGTTACACTGAAGCTTTCTTT.

V is TRBV7-9 and J is TRBJ2-7, with TRBD1 as a possible D gene (6 bases). The CDR3 totals 14 residues. The ends were cut back, 5 bases at V and 1 base at J, with 12 bases in the middle. CDR1 is SEHNR and CDR2 is FQNEAQ in the germline V gene (reference sequence). The CDR3 DNA sequence: TGTGCCAGCAGCAGAAAGGGGGAGTCCTACGAGCAGTACTTC. Translating it yields CASSRKGESYEQYF. Supplemented by reference TRBV7-9 and TRBJ2-7, the full variable domain reads DTGVSQNPRHKITKRGQNVTFRCDPISEHNRLYWYRQTLGQGPEFLTYFQNEAQLEKSRLLSDRFSAERPKGSFSTLEIQRTEQGDSAMYLCASSRKGESYEQYFGPGTRLTVT.

In this sample, this clone turned up a few times. The chain carries TRBV30 and TRBJ1-1; possible D gene TRBD1, 6 bases. V dropped 3 bases and J dropped 4 bases, with 18 bases sitting between them. Germline CDR1 is GTSNPN and CDR2 is SVGIG (reference sequence). There are 15 residues in the CDR3. The CDR3, as DNA: TGTGCCTGGAGAGGGACACCGGGAGGGCTCACTGAAGCTTTCTTT. Translation gives CAWRGTPGGLTEAFF.

The CDR3 protein is CAWARGSDTQYF. The CDR3, as DNA: TGTGCCTGGGCGCGGGGGTCAGATACGCAGTATTTT. The V call is TRBV30, the J call TRBJ2-3, with TRBD2 matching over 7 bases. After removal of 5 bases from V and 4 bases from J, the junction contained 3 bases not matched to a gene. The CDR3 contains 12 residues. CDR1 and CDR2 (germline): GTSNPN, SVGIG (reference sequence).

This clone showed up just once. V gene TRBV5-1 combines with J gene TRBJ1-4, with D hard to call. This CDR3 has 16 amino acids. Trimming removed 0 bases at V and 4 bases at J, with 13 bases between. Per the germline V gene, CDR1 is SGHRS and CDR2 is YFSETQ. CDR3 sequence: CASSLAGGYDNEKLFF. The CDR3 nucleotides are TGCGCCAGCAGCTTGGCCGGAGGGTACGATAATGAAAAACTGTTTTTT.

This sequence joins TRBV29-1 and TRBJ2-2; D unresolved. The V end lost 6 bases, the J end lost 0 bases, and 11 bases lay between the germline ends. Per the germline V gene, CDR1 is SQVTM and CDR2 is ANQGSEA. The CDR3 has 14 residues. In DNA, the CDR3 is TGCAGCGTCCCCTCCCGGTCGAACACCGGGGAGCTGTTTTTT. Residues: CSVPSRSNTGELFF.

J is TRBJ1-4 and V is TRBV5-6; 7 nucleotides agree with TRBD1. There are 15 residues in the CDR3. V lost 3 bases, J lost 8 bases, and 10 bases stayed unmatched. Germline CDR1 SGHDT, CDR2 YYEEEE. In nucleotides, the CDR3 is TGTGCCAGCAGCTCGTTAAGGGTAGGGGGCGAAAAACTGTTTTTT. Protein sequence: CASSSLRVGGEKLFF. Looking up the rest from reference TRBV5-6 and TRBJ1-4 gives the full variable domain: DAGVTQSPTHLIKTRGQQVTLRCSPKSGHDTVSWYQQALGQGPQFIFQYYEEEERQRGNFPDRFSGHQFPNYSSELNVNALLLGDSALYLCASSSLRVGGEKLFFGSGTQLSVL.

The rearrangement links TRBV5-1 to TRBJ1-6, with 8 bases identical to TRBD1. Germline V gene lookup returns CDR1 SGHRS and CDR2 YFSETQ. The V gene end was trimmed by 4 bases and the J gene end by 7 bases; junction bases not matched to a gene: 7. CDR3 size: 15 residues. This CDR3 reads CASSKGQGRNSPLHF. Here the CDR3 DNA reads TGCGCCAGCAGCAAAGGACAGGGAAGGAATTCACCCCTCCACTTT.

This clone has just a few counts. This rearrangement joins TRBV7-9 to TRBJ2-2, with 10 bases matching TRBD1. The V segment lost 5 bases and the J segment 3 bases; nucleotides outside the gene matches: 6. This CDR3 is 16 amino acids long. Germline values: CDR1 SEHNR, CDR2 FQNEAQ (reference sequence). This CDR3 reads CASSPRDRGDTGELFF. Written as DNA, the CDR3 is TGTGCCAGCAGCCCCCGGGACAGGGGCGACACCGGGGAGCTGTTTTTT.

This chain uses TRBV28 with TRBJ2-7; D might be TRBD1 (5 bases). This CDR3 is 13 amino acids long. V was trimmed by 8 bases and J by 4 bases, leaving 15 bases between them. Looked up from germline, CDR1 is MDHEN and CDR2 is SYDVKM. The CDR3 nucleotides read TGTGCCAGCGGTCCAGGGTCCGTTTACGAGCAGTACTTC. Residues: CASGPGSVYEQYF.